Below are 8 T cell receptor beta chains sequenced from a single sample in a study of cytomegalovirus exposure and HLA in healthy donors. Use of 60 Vbeta and 13 Jbeta primers characterized the PCR. Method: immunoSEQ multiplex PCR; TCRdb's copy keeps in-frame clones and lacks some. The sample records fewer than 150,000 clones, 55% to 80% being singletons. The source material was PBMCs. The receptor set was obtained from a human donor in good health.

V is TRBV30 and J is TRBJ1-1, with 10 bases that match TRBD1. Unmatched junction bases numbered 5, after V lost 1 base and J lost 0 bases. Germline V gene data show CDR1 as GTSNPN and CDR2 as SVGIG (reference sequence). CDR3 length: 16 residues. CDR3: CAWSAGQGTLNTEAFF. Written as DNA, the CDR3 is TGTGCCTGGAGTGCGGGACAGGGGACATTGAACACTGAAGCTTTCTTT.

The chain employs TRBV6-1 and TRBJ1-1, with 9 positions matching TRBD1. CDR3 length: 14 amino acids. Germline V lookup: CDR1 MNHNS, CDR2 SASEGT. The J segment lost 4 bases and the V segment lost 7 bases, leaving 7 bases of the junction unmatched. CDR3 bases: TGTGCCAGCATCGACGGACAGGGGTCCACTGAAGCTTTCTTT. Translating gives CASIDGQGSTEAFF.

In this sample, this clone turned up a few times. The CDR3 protein is CASSESWTGRGYTF. The CDR3 DNA follows: TGTGCCAGCAGTGAATCGTGGACAGGGCGAGGCTACACCTTC. The chain couples TRBV25-1 to TRBJ1-2; 8 bases are shared with TRBD1. The CDR3 consists of 14 residues. Germline V lookup: CDR1 MGHDK, CDR2 SYGVNS. The V gene end was trimmed by 1 base and the J gene end by 8 bases; junction bases not matched to a gene: 6.

The chain uses TRBV29-1 and TRBJ1-2; D is undetermined. Germline values: CDR1 SQVTM, CDR2 ANQGSEA. Trimming cost V 3 bases and J 2 bases, with 13 bases left between them. The CDR3 has 14 amino acids. This CDR3 reads CSVDPVGTNYGYTF. The CDR3 DNA reads as TGCAGCGTTGACCCCGTGGGCACGAACTATGGCTACACCTTC.

This rearrangement joins TRBV2 to TRBJ1-2; TRBD1 matches at 7 bases. The J segment lost 5 bases and the V segment lost 7 bases, leaving 10 bases of the junction unmatched. The germline V gene has CDR1 SNHLY and CDR2 FYNNEI. This CDR3 contains 14 residues. The chain's CDR3 is CASTGEQGVYGYTF. The CDR3 nucleotides read TGTGCCAGCACCGGAGAGCAGGGGGTTTATGGCTACACCTTC.

This clone was seen a single time. Written as DNA, the CDR3 is TGTGCCAGCAGCTTAGCTCCCTCCCGACAGGTTTCTGGAAACACCATATATTTT. This encodes CASSLAPSRQVSGNTIYF. The J gene is TRBJ1-3, the V gene TRBV11-2, with D possibly being TRBD1 (6 bases). CDR1 and CDR2 (germline): SGHAT, FQNNGV. The CDR3 length is 18 residues. Trimming stripped 1 base from V and 1 base from J, with 17 bases between.

The chain has TRBV6-1 and TRBJ2-5; tentatively, D is TRBD1 (6 bases). The CDR3 runs 16 residues. Germline CDR1 reads MNHNS; CDR2 reads SASEGT. V shed 0 bases and J shed 6 bases, with 17 bases lying between them. This CDR3 reads CASSEADRRLGQTQYF. The CDR3 bases are TGTGCCAGCAGTGAAGCCGACAGGAGACTCGGCCAGACCCAGTACTTC.

This clone was seen more than once but under ten times. The chain employs TRBV5-4 and TRBJ2-7; TRBD2 aligns across 10 bases. The V segment lost 2 bases and the J segment 2 bases; nucleotides outside the gene matches: 4. Per germline, CDR1 SGHNT and CDR2 YYREEE (reference sequence). This CDR3 contains 15 residues. The CDR3 here is CASSLTGTSAYEQYF. The DNA for the CDR3 is TGTGCCAGCAGCTTAACCGGGACTAGCGCCTACGAGCAGTACTTC.